This TCR beta chain comes out of a study of Ad26.COV2.S vaccination and SARS-CoV-2 variants. Study context: Among those in the COV1001 Ad26.COV2.S trial arm was the donor.

Unmatched junction bases numbered 7, after V lost 8 bases and J lost 1 base. Germline assignment: CDR1 MDHEN and CDR2 SYDVKM. The CDR3 sequence is 15 residues long. Sequencing was performed with immunoSEQ multiplex PCR; in TCRdb, only in-frame clones are kept and a portion is missing. The sample lists 200,000 to 250,000 clones; 85% to 90% were seen once. Treatment: roughly 18 received Ad26.COV2.S at low or high dose, single or two shots; roughly five received placebo; per-sample allocation not given. After the first vaccine or placebo injection, samples were drawn on day 63. The administered vaccine (an Ad26 vector) expressed Wuhan-strain SARS-CoV-2 spike.

This sequence originates from a person between 18 and 60 years old who received the Ad26.COV2.S COVID-19 vaccine or a placebo. The source was peripheral blood, collected in a trial of Ad26.COV2.S vaccine versus placebo. This sequence joins TRBV28 and TRBJ1-4; 7 bases line up with TRBD1. Here the CDR3 DNA reads TGTGCCAGCCAGACGACAGGGTTAACTAATGAAAAACTGTTTTTT. Protein sequence: CASQTTGLTNEKLFF.